This T cell receptor (beta chain) was obtained from a study of shared clonotypes between healthy human individuals. Study at large: With ages of 18 to 49, the donors were a couple of women and a few men.

This CDR3 has 14 amino acids. Germline loops: CDR1 SGHTA, CDR2 FQGNSA. The ends were cut back, 5 bases at V and 1 base at J, with 12 bases in the middle. The table came from immunoSEQ multiplex PCR; TCRdb's copy has only in-frame clones and leaves some out. Of under 1,100,000 clones in the sample, more than 60% were seen once. Study-level results: Sequencing depth was a factor that was expected to affect clonotype sharing among donors. Generally, estimated richness proved larger in naive subsets than it did in memory subsets.

This clone was seen only once. The antigen remains unidentified. Specimen: memory CD4+ T cells sorted from blood. Subset: CD45RA-negative fraction. The chain is built from TRBV7-2 and TRBJ2-7; tentatively, D is TRBD2 (6 bases). This receptor was taken from a man in his late teens or twenties in good health. CDR3: CASSPAAGSYEQYF. As DNA, the CDR3 is TGTGCCAGCAGCCCTGCGGCGGGATCCTACGAGCAGTACTTC.